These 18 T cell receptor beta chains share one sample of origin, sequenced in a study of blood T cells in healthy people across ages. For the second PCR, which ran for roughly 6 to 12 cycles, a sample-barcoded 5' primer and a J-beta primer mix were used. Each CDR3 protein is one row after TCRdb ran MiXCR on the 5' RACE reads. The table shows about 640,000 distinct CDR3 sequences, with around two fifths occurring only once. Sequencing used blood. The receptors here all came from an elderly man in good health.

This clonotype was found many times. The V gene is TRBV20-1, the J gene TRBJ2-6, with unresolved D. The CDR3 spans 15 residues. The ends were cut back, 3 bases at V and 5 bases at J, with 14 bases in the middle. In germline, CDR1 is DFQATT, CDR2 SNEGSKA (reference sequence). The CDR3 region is CSASITFARANVLTF. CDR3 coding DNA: TGCAGTGCTAGTATAACCTTTGCTAGGGCCAACGTCCTGACTTTC.

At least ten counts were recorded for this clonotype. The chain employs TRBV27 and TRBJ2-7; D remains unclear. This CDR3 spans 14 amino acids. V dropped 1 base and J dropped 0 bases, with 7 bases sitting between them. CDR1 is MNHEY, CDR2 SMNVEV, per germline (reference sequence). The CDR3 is CASSLLANSYEQYF. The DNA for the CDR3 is TGTGCCAGCAGTTTATTGGCTAACTCCTACGAGCAGTACTTC.

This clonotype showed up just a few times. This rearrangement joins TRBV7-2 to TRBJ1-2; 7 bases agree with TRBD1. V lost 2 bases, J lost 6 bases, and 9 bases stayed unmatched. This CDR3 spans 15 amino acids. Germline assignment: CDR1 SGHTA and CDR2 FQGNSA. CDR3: CASSLLVGQGDGYTF. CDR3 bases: TGTGCCAGCAGCTTACTAGTAGGGCAGGGGGATGGCTACACCTTC.

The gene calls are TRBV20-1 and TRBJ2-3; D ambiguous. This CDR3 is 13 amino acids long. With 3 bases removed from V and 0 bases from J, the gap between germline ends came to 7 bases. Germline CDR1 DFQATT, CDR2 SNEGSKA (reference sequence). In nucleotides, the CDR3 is TGCAGTGCTAGTGCAGGCAGCACAGATACGCAGTATTTT. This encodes CSASAGSTDTQYF.

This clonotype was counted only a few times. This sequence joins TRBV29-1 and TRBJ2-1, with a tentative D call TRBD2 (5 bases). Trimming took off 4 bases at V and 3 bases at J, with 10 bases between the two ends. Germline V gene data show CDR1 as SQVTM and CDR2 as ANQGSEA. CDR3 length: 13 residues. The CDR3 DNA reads TGCAGCGTTGGAGAGCGGAGCTACAATGAGCAGTTCTTC. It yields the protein CSVGERSYNEQFF.

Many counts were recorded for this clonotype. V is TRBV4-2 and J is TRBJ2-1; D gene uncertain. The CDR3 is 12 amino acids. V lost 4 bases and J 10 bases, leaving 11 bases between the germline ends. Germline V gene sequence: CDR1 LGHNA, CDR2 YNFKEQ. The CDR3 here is CASSPPGREQFF. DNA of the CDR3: TGTGCCAGCAGCCCCCCTGGCCGAGAGCAGTTCTTC.

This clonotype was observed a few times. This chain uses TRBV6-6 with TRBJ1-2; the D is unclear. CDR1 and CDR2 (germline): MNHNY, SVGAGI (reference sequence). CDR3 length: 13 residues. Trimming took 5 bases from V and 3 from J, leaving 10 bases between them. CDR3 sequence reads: CASSRNRDYGYTF. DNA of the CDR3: TGTGCCAGCAGTAGGAATAGGGACTATGGCTACACCTTC.

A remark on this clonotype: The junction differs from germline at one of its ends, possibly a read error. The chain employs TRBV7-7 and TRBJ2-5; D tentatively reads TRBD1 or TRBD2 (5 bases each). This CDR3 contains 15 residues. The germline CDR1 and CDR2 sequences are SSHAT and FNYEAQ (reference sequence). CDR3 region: CASSQNGAGQETQYF. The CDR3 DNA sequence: TGTGCTAGCAGCCAAAACGGGGCCGGGCAAGAGACCCAGTACTTC.

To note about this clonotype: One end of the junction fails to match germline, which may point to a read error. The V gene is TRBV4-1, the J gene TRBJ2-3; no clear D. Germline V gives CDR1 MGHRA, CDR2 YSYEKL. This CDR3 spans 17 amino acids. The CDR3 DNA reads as TGCGCCAGCGGCCAAGATCGCGGCACCTTCTCCACAGATACGCAGTATTTT. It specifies CASGQDRGTFSTDTQYF.

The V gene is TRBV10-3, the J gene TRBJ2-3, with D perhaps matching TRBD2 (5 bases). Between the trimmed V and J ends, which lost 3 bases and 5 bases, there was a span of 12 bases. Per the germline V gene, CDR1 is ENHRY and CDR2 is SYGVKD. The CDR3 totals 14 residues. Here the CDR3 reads CAISDGVVEDTQYF. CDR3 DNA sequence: TGTGCCATCAGTGACGGGGTAGTGGAAGATACGCAGTATTTT.

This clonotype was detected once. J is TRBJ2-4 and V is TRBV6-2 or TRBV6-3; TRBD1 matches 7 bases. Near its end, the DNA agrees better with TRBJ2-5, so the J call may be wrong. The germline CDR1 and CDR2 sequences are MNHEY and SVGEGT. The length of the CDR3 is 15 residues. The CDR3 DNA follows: TGTGCCAGCAGTACGTACCAGGGGGTAAGAGAGACCCAGTACTTC. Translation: CASSTYQGVRETQYF.

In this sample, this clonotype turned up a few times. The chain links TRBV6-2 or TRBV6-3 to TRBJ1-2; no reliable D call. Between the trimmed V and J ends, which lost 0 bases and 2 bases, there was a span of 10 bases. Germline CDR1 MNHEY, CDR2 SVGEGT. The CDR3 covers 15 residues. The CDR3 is CASSYSGRLNYGYTF. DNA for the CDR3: TGTGCCAGCAGTTACTCGGGCAGACTGAACTATGGCTACACCTTC.

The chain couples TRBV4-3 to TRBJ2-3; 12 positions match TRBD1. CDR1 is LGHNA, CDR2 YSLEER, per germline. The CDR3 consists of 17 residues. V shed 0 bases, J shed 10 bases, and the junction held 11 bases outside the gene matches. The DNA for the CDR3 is TGCGCCAGCAGCCAAGATTTGGGGACAGGGGGCCCCCGGTCGCAGTATTTT. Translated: CASSQDLGTGGPRSQYF.

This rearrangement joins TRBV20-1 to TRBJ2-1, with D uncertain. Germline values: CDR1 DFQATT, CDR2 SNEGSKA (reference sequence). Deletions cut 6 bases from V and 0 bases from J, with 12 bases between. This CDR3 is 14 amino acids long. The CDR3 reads CSANPLSSYNEQFF. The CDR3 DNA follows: TGCAGTGCCAATCCACTCAGCTCCTACAATGAGCAGTTCTTC.

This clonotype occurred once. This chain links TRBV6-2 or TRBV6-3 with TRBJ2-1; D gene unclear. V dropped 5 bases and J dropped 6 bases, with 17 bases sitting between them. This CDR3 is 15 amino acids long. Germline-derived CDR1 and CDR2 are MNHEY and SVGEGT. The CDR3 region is CASSPDKTLSNEQFF. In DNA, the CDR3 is TGTGCCAGCAGTCCTGACAAGACGCTCTCCAATGAGCAGTTCTTC.

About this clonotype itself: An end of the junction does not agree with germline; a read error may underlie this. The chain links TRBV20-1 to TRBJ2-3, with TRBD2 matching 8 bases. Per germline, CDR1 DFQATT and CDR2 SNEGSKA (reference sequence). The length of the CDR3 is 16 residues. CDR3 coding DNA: TGCGGTGCTATAAGGGGCGGGAGGCCAAGCACAGATACGCAGTATTTT. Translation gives CGAIRGGRPSTDTQYF.

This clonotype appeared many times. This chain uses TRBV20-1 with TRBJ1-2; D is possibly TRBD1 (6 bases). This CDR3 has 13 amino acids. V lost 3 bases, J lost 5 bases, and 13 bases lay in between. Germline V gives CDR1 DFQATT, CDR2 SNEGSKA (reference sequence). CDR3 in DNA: TGCAGTGCTAGCCCCAGGGGTGGTTATGGCTACACCTTC. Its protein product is CSASPRGGYGYTF.

The CDR3 DNA reads as TGTGCCAGCAGCGTAGAGGCTAGCGGGGGGGCCTACGAGCAGTACTTC. Translating it yields CASSVEASGGAYEQYF. This chain links TRBV9 with TRBJ2-7; 12 bases map to TRBD2. CDR3 length: 16 amino acids. CDR1 is SGDLS and CDR2 is YYNGEE in the germline V gene. Trimming at V came to 0 bases and at J to 2 bases, leaving 3 bases not matched to a gene. Variable domain in full (rest from reference TRBV9 and TRBJ2-7): DSGVTQTPKHLITATGQRVTLRCSPRSGDLSVYWYQQSLDQGLQFLIQYYNGEERAKGNILERFSAQQFPDLHSELNLSSLELGDSALYFCASSVEASGGAYEQYFGPGTRLTVT.